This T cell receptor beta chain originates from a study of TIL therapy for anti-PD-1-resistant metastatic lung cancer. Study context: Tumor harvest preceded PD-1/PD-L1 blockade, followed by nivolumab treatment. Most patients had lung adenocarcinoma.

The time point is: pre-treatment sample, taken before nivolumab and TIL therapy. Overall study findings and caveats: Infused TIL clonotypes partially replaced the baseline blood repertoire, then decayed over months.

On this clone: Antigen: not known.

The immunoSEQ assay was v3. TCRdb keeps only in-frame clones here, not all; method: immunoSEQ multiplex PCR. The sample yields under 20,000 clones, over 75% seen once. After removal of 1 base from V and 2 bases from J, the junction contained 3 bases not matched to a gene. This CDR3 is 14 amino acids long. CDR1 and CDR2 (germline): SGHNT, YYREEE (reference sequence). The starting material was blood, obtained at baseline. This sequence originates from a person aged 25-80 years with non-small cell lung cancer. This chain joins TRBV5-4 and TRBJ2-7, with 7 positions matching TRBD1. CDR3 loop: CASSLSGQTYEQYF. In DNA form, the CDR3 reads TGTGCCAGCAGCTTGTCGGGACAGACCTACGAGCAGTACTTC.